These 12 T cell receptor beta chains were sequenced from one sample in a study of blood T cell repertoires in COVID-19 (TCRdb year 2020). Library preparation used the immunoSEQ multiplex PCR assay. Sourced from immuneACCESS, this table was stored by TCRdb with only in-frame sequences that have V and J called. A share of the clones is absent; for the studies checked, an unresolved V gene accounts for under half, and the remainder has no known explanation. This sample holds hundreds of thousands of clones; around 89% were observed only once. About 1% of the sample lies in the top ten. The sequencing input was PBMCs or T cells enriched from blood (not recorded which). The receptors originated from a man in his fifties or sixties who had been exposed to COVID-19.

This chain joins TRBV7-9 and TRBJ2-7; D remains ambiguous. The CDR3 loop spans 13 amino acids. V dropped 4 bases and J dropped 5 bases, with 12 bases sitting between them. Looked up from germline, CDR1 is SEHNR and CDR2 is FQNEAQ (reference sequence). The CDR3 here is CASSYDTRHEQYF. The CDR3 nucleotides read TGTGCCAGCAGCTACGATACTCGTCACGAGCAGTACTTC.

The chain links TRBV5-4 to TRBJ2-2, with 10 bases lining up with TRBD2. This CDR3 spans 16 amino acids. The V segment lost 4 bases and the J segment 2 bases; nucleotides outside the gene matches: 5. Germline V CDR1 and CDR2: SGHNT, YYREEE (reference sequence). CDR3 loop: CASSTRTSGNTGELFF. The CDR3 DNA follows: TGTGCCAGCAGCACAAGGACTAGCGGAAACACCGGGGAGCTGTTTTTT.

The CDR3 protein is CASSRGQLYGYTF. The CDR3 region has the DNA TGTGCCAGCAGCCGGGGACAACTCTATGGCTACACCTTC. The chain has TRBV14 and TRBJ1-2; TRBD1 might be the D (6 bases). The CDR3 consists of 13 residues. Germline V gene lookup returns CDR1 SGHDN and CDR2 FVKESK. V lost 4 bases and J lost 4, with 10 bases in between.

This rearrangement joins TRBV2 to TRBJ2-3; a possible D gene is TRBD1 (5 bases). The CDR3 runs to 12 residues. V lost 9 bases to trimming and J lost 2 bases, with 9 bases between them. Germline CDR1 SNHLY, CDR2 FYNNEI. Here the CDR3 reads CARTVATDTQYF. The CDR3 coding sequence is TGTGCCAGGACAGTCGCCACAGATACGCAGTATTTT.

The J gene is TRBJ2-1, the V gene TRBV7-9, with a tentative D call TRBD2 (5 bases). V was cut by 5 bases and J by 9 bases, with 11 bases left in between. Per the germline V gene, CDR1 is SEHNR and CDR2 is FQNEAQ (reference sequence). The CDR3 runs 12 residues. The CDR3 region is CASSQFAGEQFF. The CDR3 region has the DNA TGTGCCAGCAGCCAATTCGCGGGTGAGCAGTTCTTC.

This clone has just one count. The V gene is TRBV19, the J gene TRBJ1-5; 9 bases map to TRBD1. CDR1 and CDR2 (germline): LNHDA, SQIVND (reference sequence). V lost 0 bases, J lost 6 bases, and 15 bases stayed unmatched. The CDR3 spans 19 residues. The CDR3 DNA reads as TGTGCCAGTAGTATAGAATCCCTTACCGCGGGACAGGGCGGTCAGCCCCAGCATTTT. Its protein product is CASSIESLTAGQGGQPQHF.

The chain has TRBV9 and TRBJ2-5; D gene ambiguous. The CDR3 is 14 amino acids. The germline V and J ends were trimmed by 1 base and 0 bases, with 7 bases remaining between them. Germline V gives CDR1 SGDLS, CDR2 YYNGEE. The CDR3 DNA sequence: TGTGCCAGCAGCGTACAACATTACCAAGAGACCCAGTACTTC. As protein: CASSVQHYQETQYF.

CDR3 sequence reads: CASSSGQGGEKLFF. CDR3 bases: TGTGCCAGCAGCTCCGGACAGGGCGGTGAAAAACTGTTTTTT. The V call is TRBV7-6, the J call TRBJ1-4, with 8 bases aligning to TRBD1. Trimming removed 4 bases from V and 7 bases from J; junction bases left unmatched: 5. Germline loops: CDR1 SGHVS, CDR2 FNYEAQ. The CDR3 has 14 amino acids.

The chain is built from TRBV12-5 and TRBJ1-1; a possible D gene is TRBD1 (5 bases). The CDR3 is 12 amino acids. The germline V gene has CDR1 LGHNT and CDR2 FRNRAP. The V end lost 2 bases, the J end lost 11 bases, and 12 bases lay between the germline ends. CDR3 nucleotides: TGTGCTAGTGGTTTGTGGGGTCAGGGTGCTTTCTTT. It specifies CASGLWGQGAFF.

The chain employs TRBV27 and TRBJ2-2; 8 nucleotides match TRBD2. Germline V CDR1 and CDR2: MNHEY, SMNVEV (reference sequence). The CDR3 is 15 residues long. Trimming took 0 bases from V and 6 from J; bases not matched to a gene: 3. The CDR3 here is CASSLSPGGAGELFF. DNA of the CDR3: TGTGCCAGCAGTTTATCGCCGGGGGGGGCCGGGGAGCTGTTTTTT.

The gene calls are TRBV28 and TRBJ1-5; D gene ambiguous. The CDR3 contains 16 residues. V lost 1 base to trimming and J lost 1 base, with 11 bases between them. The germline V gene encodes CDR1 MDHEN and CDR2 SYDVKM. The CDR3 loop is CASSLYWGESNQPQHF. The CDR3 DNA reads TGTGCCAGCAGTTTATATTGGGGAGAAAGCAATCAGCCCCAGCATTTT.

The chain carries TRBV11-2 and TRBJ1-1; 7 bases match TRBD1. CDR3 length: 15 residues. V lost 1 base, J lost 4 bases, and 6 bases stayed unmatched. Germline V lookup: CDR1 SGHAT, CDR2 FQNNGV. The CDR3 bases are TGTGCCAGCAGCTTAGTATGGGACAGACGCACTGAAGCTTTCTTT. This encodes CASSLVWDRRTEAFF.